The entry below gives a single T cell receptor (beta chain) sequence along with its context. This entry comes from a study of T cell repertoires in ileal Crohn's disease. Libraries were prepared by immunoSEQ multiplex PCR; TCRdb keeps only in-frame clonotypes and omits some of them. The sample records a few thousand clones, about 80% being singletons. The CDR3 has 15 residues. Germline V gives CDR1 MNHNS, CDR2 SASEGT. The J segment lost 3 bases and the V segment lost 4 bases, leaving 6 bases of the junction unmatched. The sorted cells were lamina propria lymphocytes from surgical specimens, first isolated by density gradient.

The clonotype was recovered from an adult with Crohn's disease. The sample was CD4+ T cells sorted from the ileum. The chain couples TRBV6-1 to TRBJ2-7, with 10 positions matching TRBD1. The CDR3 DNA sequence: TGTGCCAGCAGTGCCCGACAGGGGGCGAACTACGAGCAGTACTTC. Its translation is CASSARQGANYEQYF.